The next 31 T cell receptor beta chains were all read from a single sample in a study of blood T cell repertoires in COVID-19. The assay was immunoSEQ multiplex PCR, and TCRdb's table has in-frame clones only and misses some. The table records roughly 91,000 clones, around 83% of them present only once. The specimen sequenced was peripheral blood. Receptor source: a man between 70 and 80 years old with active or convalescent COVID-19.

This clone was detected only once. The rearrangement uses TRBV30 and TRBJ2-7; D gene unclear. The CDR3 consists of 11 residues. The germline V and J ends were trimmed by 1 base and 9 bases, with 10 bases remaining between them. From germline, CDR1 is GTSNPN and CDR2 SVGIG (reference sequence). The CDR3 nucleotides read TGTGCCTGGAGTGCCCCCCGAGGGCAGTACTTC. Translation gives CAWSAPRGQYF.

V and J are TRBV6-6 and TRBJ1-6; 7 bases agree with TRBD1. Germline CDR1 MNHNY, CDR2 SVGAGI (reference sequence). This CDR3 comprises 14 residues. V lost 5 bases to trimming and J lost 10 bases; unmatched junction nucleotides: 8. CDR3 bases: TGTGCCAGCAGTGAGACAGGGTCAAGCTCACCCCTCCACTTT. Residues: CASSETGSSSPLHF.

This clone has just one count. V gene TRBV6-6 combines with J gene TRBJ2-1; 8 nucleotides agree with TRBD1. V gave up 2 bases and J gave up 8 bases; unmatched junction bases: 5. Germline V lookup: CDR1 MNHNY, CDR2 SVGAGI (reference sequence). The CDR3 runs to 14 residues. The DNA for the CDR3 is TGTGCCAGCAGTTACGGCAGGGGGCGAGATGAGCAGTTCTTC. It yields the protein CASSYGRGRDEQFF.

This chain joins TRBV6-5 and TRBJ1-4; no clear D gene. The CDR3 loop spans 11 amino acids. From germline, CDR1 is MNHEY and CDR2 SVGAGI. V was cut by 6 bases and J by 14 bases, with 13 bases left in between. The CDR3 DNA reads TGTGCCAGCAGACGCCGGGAATCGCTGTTTTTT. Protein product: CASRRRESLFF.

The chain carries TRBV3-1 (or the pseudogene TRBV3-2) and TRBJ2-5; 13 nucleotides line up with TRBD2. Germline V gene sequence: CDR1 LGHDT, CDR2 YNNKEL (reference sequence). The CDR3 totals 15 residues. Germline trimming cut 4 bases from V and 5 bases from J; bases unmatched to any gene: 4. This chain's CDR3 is CASSPRTSGGETQYF. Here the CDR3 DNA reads TGTGCCAGCAGCCCTCGGACTAGCGGGGGTGAGACCCAGTACTTC.

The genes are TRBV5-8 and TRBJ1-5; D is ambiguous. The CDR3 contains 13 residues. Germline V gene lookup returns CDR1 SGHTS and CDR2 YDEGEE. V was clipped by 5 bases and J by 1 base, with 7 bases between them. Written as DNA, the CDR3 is TGTGCCAGCAGGGTGGGCAGCAATCAGCCCCAGCATTTT. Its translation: CASRVGSNQPQHF. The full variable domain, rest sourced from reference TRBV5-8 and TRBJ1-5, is EAGVTQSPTHLIKTRGQQATLRCSPISGHTSVYWYQQALGLGLQFLLWYDEGEERNRGNFPPRFSGRQFPNYSSELNVNALELEDSALYLCASRVGSNQPQHFGDGTRLSIL.

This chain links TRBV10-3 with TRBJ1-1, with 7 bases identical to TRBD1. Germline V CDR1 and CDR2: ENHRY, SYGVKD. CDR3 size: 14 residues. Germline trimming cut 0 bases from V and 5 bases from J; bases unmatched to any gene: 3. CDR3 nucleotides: TGTGCCATCAGTGAGTCGGAGGGGGCAACTGAAGCTTTCTTT. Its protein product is CAISESEGATEAFF.

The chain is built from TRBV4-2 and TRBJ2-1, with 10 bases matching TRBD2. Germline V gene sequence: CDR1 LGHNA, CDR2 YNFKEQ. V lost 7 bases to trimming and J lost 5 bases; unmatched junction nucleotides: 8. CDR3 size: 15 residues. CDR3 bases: TGTGCCAGCACCTCAGCGGGGGGGTCAGACAATGAGCAGTTCTTC. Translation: CASTSAGGSDNEQFF.

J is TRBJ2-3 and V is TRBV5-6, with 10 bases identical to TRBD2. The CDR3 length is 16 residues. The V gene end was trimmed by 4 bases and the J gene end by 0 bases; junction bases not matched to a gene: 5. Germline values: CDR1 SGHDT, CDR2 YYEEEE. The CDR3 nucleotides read TGTGCCAGCAGCCGAATAGCGGGGGGCAGCACAGATACGCAGTATTTT. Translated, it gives CASSRIAGGSTDTQYF.

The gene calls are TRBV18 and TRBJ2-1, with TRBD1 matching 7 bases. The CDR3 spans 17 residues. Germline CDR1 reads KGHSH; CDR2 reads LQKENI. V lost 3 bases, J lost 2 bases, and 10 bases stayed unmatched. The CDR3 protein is CASSPATGRGTYNEQFF. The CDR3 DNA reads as TGTGCCAGCTCACCCGCGACCGGCAGGGGGACCTACAATGAGCAGTTCTTC.

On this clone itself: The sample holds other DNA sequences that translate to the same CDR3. The CDR3 loop reads CASSLQGSYEQYF. Here the CDR3 DNA reads TGTGCCAGCAGCTTGCAGGGATCCTACGAGCAGTACTTC. The V gene is TRBV5-5, the J gene TRBJ2-7, with TRBD1 as a possible D gene (5 bases). Trimming took 1 base from V and 1 from J, leaving 6 bases between them. Germline-derived CDR1 and CDR2 are SGHKS and YYEKEE (reference sequence). The CDR3 spans 13 residues. The entire variable domain, with the rest obtained from reference TRBV5-5 and TRBJ2-7, is as follows: DAGVTQSPTHLIKTRGQQVTLRCSPISGHKSVSWYQQVLGQGPQFIFQYYEKEERGRGNFPDRFSARQFPNYSSELNVNALLLGDSALYLCASSLQGSYEQYFGPGTRLTVT.

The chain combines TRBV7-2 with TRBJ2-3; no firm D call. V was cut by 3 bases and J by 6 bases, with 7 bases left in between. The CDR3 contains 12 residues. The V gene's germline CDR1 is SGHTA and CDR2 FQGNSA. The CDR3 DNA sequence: TGTGCCAGCAGCTTTATTGGCGATACGCAGTATTTT. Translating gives CASSFIGDTQYF.

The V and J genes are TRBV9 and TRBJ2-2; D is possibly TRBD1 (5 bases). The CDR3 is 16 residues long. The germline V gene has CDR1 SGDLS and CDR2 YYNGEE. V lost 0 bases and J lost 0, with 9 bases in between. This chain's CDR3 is CASSVAKGPNTGELFF. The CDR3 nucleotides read TGTGCCAGCAGCGTAGCAAAGGGGCCGAACACCGGGGAGCTGTTTTTT.

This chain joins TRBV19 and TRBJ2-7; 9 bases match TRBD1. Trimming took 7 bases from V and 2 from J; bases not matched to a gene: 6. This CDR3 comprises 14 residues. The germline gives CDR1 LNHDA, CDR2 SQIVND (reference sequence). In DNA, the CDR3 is TGTGCCAGTACTCCGGGACAGGGTACCTACGAGCAGTACTTC. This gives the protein CASTPGQGTYEQYF.

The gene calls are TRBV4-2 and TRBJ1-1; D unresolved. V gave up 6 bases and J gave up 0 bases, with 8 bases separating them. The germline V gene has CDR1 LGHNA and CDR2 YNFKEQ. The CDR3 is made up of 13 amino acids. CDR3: CASSLQLNTEAFF. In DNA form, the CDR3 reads TGTGCCAGCAGTCTACAGCTGAACACTGAAGCTTTCTTT.

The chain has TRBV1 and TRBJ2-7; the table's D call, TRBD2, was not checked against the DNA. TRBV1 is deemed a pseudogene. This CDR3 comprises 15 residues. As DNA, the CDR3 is TGCACCAGCAGCCGGATGGGGGGGACCTCCTACGAGCAGTACTTC. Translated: CTSSRMGGTSYEQYF.

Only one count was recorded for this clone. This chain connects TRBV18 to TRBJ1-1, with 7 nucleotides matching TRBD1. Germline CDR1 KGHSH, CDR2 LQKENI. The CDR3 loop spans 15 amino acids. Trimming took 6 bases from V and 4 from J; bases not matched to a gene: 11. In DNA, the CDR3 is TGTGCCAGCTCCGCACTAGGGGGCGCGGGCACTGAAGCTTTCTTT. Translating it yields CASSALGGAGTEAFF.

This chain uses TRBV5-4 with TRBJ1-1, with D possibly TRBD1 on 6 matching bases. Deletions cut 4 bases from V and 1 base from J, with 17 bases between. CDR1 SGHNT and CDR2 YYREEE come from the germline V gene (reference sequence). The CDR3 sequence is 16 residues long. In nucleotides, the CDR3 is TGTGCCAGCAGCCAAGCAGGGGTTCAAACGAACACTGAAGCTTTCTTT. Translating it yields CASSQAGVQTNTEAFF.

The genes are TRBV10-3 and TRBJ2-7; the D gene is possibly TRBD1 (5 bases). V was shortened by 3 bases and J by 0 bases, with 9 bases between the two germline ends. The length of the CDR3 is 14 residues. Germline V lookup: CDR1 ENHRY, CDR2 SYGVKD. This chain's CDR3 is CAISDSGASYEQYF. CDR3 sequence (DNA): TGTGCCATCAGTGACTCTGGGGCCTCCTACGAGCAGTACTTC.

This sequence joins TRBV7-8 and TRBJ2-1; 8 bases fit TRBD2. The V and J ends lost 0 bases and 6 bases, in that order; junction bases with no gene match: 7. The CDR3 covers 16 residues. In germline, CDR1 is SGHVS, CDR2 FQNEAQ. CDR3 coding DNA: TGTGCCAGCAGCTTAGCGGCCTACGGGGGGGGCAATGAGCAGTTCTTC. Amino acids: CASSLAAYGGGNEQFF.

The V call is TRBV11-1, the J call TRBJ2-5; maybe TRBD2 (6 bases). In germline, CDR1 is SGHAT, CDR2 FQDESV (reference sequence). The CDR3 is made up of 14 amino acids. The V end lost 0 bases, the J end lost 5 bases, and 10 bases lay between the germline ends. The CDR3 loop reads CASSLAIRGETQYF. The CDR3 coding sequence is TGTGCCAGCAGCTTAGCGATTCGGGGGGAGACCCAGTACTTC.

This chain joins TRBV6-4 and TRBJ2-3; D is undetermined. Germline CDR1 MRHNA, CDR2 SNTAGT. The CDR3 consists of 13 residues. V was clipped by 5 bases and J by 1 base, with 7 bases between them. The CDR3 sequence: CASSLQGTDTQYF. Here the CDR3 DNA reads TGTGCCAGCAGTTTGCAGGGCACAGATACGCAGTATTTT.

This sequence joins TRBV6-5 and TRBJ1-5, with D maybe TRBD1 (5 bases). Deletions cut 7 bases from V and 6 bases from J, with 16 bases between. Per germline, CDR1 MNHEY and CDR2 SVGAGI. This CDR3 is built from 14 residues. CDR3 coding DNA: TGTGCCAGCATTAAGGACGCCGGGGGTCAGCCCCAGCATTTT. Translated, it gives CASIKDAGGQPQHF.

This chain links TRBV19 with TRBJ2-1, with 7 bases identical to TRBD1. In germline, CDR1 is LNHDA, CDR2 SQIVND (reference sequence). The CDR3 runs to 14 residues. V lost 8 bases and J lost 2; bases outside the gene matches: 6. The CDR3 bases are TGTGCCAGTTCGCGACAGGGCCCCTACAATGAGCAGTTCTTC. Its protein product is CASSRQGPYNEQFF.

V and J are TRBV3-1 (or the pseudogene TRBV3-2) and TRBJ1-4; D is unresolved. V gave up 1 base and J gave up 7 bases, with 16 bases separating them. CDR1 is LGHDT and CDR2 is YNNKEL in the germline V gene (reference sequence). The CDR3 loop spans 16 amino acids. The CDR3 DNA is TGTGCCAGCAGCCAAGGACTTGGTCGAGGCGGTGAAAAACTGTTTTTT. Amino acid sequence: CASSQGLGRGGEKLFF.

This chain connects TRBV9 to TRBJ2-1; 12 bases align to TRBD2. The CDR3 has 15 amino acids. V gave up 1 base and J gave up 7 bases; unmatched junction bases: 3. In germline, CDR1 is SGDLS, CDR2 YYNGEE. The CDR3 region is CASSVRTSGVNEQFF. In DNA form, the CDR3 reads TGTGCCAGCAGCGTAAGGACTAGCGGGGTGAATGAGCAGTTCTTC.

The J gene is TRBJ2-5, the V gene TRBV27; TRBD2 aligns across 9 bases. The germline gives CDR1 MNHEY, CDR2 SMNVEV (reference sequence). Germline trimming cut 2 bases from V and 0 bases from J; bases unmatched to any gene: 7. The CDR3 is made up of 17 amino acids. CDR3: CASSLVAGAVYQETQYF. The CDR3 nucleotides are TGTGCCAGCAGTTTAGTAGCGGGGGCCGTGTACCAAGAGACCCAGTACTTC.

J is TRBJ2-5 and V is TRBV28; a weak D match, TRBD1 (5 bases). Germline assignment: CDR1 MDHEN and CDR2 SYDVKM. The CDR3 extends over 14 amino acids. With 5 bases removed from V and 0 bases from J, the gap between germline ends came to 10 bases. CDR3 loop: CASSTPDNQETQYF. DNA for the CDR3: TGTGCCAGCAGTACCCCGGACAACCAAGAGACCCAGTACTTC.

CDR3 bases: TGCGCCAGCAGCTTACCGGGGGCAGCGGGGGAGCAGTACTTC. As protein: CASSLPGAAGEQYF. The gene calls are TRBV5-1 and TRBJ2-7, with D perhaps matching TRBD2 (7 bases). The V end lost 2 bases, the J end lost 7 bases, and 16 bases lay between the germline ends. CDR3 length: 14 amino acids. Germline-derived CDR1 and CDR2 are SGHRS and YFSETQ.

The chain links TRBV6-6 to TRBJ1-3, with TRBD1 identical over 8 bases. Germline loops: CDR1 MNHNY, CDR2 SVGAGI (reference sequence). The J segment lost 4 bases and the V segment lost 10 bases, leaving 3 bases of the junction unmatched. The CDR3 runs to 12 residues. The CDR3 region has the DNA TGTGCCAACGACAGGGGAGGAAACACCATATATTTT. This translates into CANDRGGNTIYF.

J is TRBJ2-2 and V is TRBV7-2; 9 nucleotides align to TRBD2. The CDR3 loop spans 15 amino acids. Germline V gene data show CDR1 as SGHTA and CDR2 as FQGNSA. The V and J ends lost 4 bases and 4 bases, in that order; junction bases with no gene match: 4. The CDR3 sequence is CASSSRRGGTGELFF. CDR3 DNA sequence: TGTGCCAGCAGCTCCCGGCGGGGGGGCACCGGGGAGCTGTTTTTT.